Listed below are T cell receptor beta chains from one sample, sequenced in a study of cytomegalovirus exposure and HLA in healthy donors. The data were produced by immunoSEQ multiplex PCR, yet TCRdb's version contains in-frame clones alone and is incomplete. The sample records tens of thousands of clones, roughly 69% being singletons. The sequenced material came from PBMCs. The receptor source for this set is a woman in her 50s in good health and CMV-seropositive. Each CDR3 is given with its conserved first and last residue. The D gene is left open where the match is weak. Clone size is stated in some rows and not others, as once, few, many or a class when expanded.

>.|once|TRBV4-1|TRBJ2-1
CASSINLVALYNEQFF
TGCGCCAGCAGCATTAATCTTGTCGCACTCTACAATGAGCAGTTCTTC
>TRBD2|few|TRBV6-6|TRBJ2-5
CASSRLTPAGKETQYF
TGTGCCAGCAGCCGCCTGACACCAGCGGGGAAAGAGACCCAGTACTTC
>TRBD1|.|TRBV28|TRBJ1-1
CASSAHPGTGGTEAFF
TGTGCCAGCAGTGCGCACCCCGGGACAGGAGGAACTGAAGCTTTCTTT
>.|once|TRBV7-3|TRBJ2-6
CASSFSGTSTGANVLTF
TGTGCCAGCAGCTTCTCTGGGACTTCGACTGGGGCCAACGTCCTGACTTTC
>.|.|TRBV10-3|TRBJ2-7
CAVGQRSYEQYF
TGTGCCGTCGGTCAGAGGTCCTACGAGCAGTACTTC
>TRBD1|.|TRBV25-1|TRBJ1-1
CASSDTLGQGSTEAFF
TGTGCCAGCAGTGACACTTTGGGACAGGGGAGCACTGAAGCTTTCTTT
>.|.|TRBV5-4|TRBJ1-1
CASSMGGGGGEAFF
TGTGCCAGCAGCATGGGGGGGGGCGGGGGTGAAGCTTTCTTT
>.|.|TRBV19|TRBJ1-2
CASRLGENYGYTF
TGTGCCAGTAGGTTAGGAGAAAACTATGGCTACACCTTC
>.|.|TRBV21-1|TRBJ1-2
CAAQPLDRKVRVSYGYTF
TGTGCCGCACAACCACTTGACAGGAAGGTCAGGGTGAGCTATGGCTACACCTTC
>.|.|TRBV12-5|TRBJ1-1
CASTLPSRGAGTEAFF
TGTGCTAGTACTCTTCCTTCGCGAGGAGCTGGCACTGAAGCTTTCTTT
>.|once|TRBV27|TRBJ1-1
CASSLSRTNTEAFF
TGTGCCAGCAGTTTAAGTAGGACTAACACTGAAGCTTTCTTT
>.|.|TRBV28|TRBJ2-7
CASSFLAEQYF
TGTGCCAGCAGTTTCCTAGCCGAGCAGTACTTC
>TRBD1|.|TRBV14|TRBJ1-2
CASRQDREGYTF
TGTGCCAGCCGACAGGACAGGGAAGGCTACACCTTC
>TRBD2|.|TRBV5-6|TRBJ2-3
CASSAPTSGGQDTQYF
TGTGCCAGCAGCGCCCCGACTAGCGGGGGGCAAGATACGCAGTATTTT
>TRBD1|.|TRBV19|TRBJ1-6
CASTTPSYGTVGHSPLHF
TGTGCCAGTACCACCCCATCCTATGGGACAGTGGGTCATTCACCCCTCCACTTT
>TRBD1|.|TRBV11-2|TRBJ1-4
CASSRPGQGGEKLFF
TGTGCCAGCAGCCGTCCGGGACAGGGTGGTGAAAAACTGTTTTTT
>.|few|TRBV4-2|TRBJ1-3
CASSQDSAGGNTIYF
TGTGCCAGCAGCCAAGATTCTGCAGGGGGAAACACCATATATTTT
>.|few|TRBV5-1|TRBJ2-5
CASSPIFDLTPRETQYF
TGCGCCAGCAGCCCAATTTTTGATTTGACACCCCGAGAGACCCAGTACTTC
>.|.|TRBV6-5|TRBJ1-1
CASSYSSGVHTEAFF
TGTGCCAGCAGTTACTCTAGCGGAGTGCACACTGAAGCTTTCTTT
>.|.|TRBV6-7|TRBJ1-1
CASSNRGEGDTEAFF
TGTGCCAGCAGTAACCGGGGGGAAGGGGACACTGAAGCTTTCTTT
>.|once|TRBV7-6|TRBJ1-3
CASSLGGAGAGNTIYF
TGTGCCAGCAGCTTAGGGGGCGCAGGAGCGGGAAACACCATATATTTT
>.|.|TRBV4-1|TRBJ2-5
CASSQLTRAQETQYF
TGCGCCAGCAGCCAGCTCACTAGGGCCCAAGAGACCCAGTACTTC
>TRBD1|once|TRBV7-6|TRBJ2-2
CASSPGQGWTNTGELFF
TGTGCCAGCAGCCCCGGACAGGGATGGACGAACACCGGGGAGCTGTTTTTT
>.|.|TRBV5-1|TRBJ1-1
CASSQTGNTEAFF
TGCGCCAGCAGTCAGACAGGGAACACTGAAGCTTTCTTT
>.|.|TRBV7-3|TRBJ1-1
CASSPLRANTEAFF
TGTGCCAGCAGCCCCCTCAGGGCGAACACTGAAGCTTTCTTT
>TRBD1|.|TRBV9|TRBJ1-2
CASSVLRTGGDYGYTF
TGTGCCAGCAGCGTACTTAGGACAGGGGGCGACTATGGCTACACCTTC
>TRBD1|.|TRBV30|TRBJ1-2
CAWSVVGGDGYTF
TGTGCCTGGAGTGTAGTAGGGGGCGATGGCTACACCTTC
>.|few|TRBV30|TRBJ2-1
CAWSVVVGRSSYNEQFF
TGTGCCTGGAGTGTAGTTGTTGGGAGAAGCTCCTACAATGAGCAGTTCTTC
>.|.|TRBV2|TRBJ1-2
CASSGESYTF
TGTGCCAGCAGTGGTGAGAGCTACACCTTC
>TRBD1|few|TRBV5-5|TRBJ2-5
CASSSWQGQGVTQYF
TGTGCCAGCAGCTCCTGGCAAGGACAGGGGGTGACCCAGTACTTC
>TRBD1|.|TRBV9|TRBJ2-7
CASSGLPGQGTSYEQYF
TGTGCCAGCAGCGGTCTACCGGGACAGGGAACCTCCTACGAGCAGTACTTC
>.|.|TRBV5-6|TRBJ2-5
CASTPPWPGPMETQYF
TGTGCCAGCACCCCCCCCTGGCCGGGTCCAATGGAGACCCAGTACTTC
>TRBD1|once|TRBV2|TRBJ2-1
CASRVQGGIGNEQFF
TGTGCCAGCAGGGTACAGGGGGGTATTGGAAATGAGCAGTTCTTC
>.|.|TRBV5-4|TRBJ2-2
CASSSEGGLPGELFF
TGTGCCAGCAGCTCGGAGGGCGGACTACCAGGGGAGCTGTTTTTT
>.|.|TRBV6-1|TRBJ1-1
CASGVGKGDEAFF
TGTGCCAGCGGGGTGGGAAAGGGGGATGAAGCTTTCTTT
>TRBD2|.|TRBV27|TRBJ2-2
CASSSGLAGAGELFF
TGTGCCAGCAGTTCGGGACTAGCGGGGGCCGGGGAGCTGTTTTTT
>.|few|TRBV21-1|TRBJ2-3
CASSLDGRGDTQYF
TGTGCCAGCAGTTTGGACGGACGGGGAGATACGCAGTATTTT
>TRBD2|.|TRBV19|TRBJ2-5
CASSIGLGREETQYF
TGTGCCAGTAGTATAGGGCTGGGGAGGGAGGAGACCCAGTACTTC
>.|.|TRBV6-4|TRBJ2-2
CASSDSAAGELFF
TGTGCCAGCAGTGACTCTGCAGCCGGGGAGCTGTTTTTT
>.|once|TRBV7-2|TRBJ1-6
CASSSGGRSPLHF
TGTGCCAGCAGCTCAGGTGGTAGATCACCCCTCCACTTT
>TRBD1|.|TRBV11-2|TRBJ2-5
CASSLDPTGEFEETQYF
TGTGCCAGCAGCTTAGATCCCACAGGGGAGTTTGAAGAGACCCAGTACTTC
>.|.|TRBV2|TRBJ1-2
CASSEASRYYGYTF
TGTGCCAGCAGTGAAGCCTCTAGGTACTATGGCTACACCTTC
>.|once|TRBV9|TRBJ2-3
CASSVGAGGRTDTQYF
TGTGCCAGCAGCGTAGGGGCAGGGGGGCGAACAGATACGCAGTATTTT
>.|once|TRBV15|TRBJ1-4
CATSSFQGANEKLFF
TGTGCCACCAGCAGTTTCCAGGGTGCTAATGAAAAACTGTTTTTT
>.|.|TRBV18|TRBJ2-7
CASSPGGQSGEQYF
TGTGCCAGCTCCCCGGGAGGACAGTCCGGCGAGCAGTACTTC
>.|.|TRBV15|TRBJ1-5
CATSRDLSGGHQHF
TGTGCCACCAGCAGAGATCTTTCGGGGGGCCACCAGCATTTT
>TRBD1|.|TRBV4-1|TRBJ1-1
CASSQAKRGQTEAFF
TGCGCCAGCAGCCAAGCAAAACGGGGACAGACTGAAGCTTTCTTT
>.|.|TRBV6-4|TRBJ1-5
CASSETEREPQHF
TGTGCCAGCAGTGAAACGGAGCGGGAGCCCCAGCATTTT
>.|.|TRBV13|TRBJ1-1
CASSLFRNTEAFF
TGTGCCAGCAGCTTATTCAGGAACACTGAAGCTTTCTTT
>.|.|TRBV7-3|TRBJ2-1
CASSIGRVSSYNEQFF
TGTGCCAGCAGCATCGGCAGGGTCAGCTCCTACAATGAGCAGTTCTTC
>.|.|TRBV29-1|TRBJ1-2
CSVGANYGYTF
TGCAGCGTGGGGGCGAACTATGGCTACACCTTC
>.|.|TRBV27|TRBJ1-3
CASSQGTALSGNTIYF
TGTGCCAGCAGTCAAGGAACAGCACTTTCTGGAAACACCATATATTTT